These 31 T cell receptor beta chains were sequenced from one sample in a study of identical twins. A single record per CDR3 protein comes from TCRdb applying MiXCR to the 5' RACE reads. The sample holds under 500,000 distinct CDR3 sequences; roughly an eighth are singletons and the top ten take 0.95% to 1%. These data are also associated with another study on yellow fever vaccine responses in identical twins.

Sequenced sample: CD4+ T cells sorted from blood. The receptors originated from a woman under 30 in good health.

The chain links TRBV4-2 to TRBJ2-7; perhaps TRBD2 as D (6 bases). V gave up 0 bases and J gave up 6 bases, with 12 bases separating them. Germline V gene sequence: CDR1 LGHNA, CDR2 YNFKEQ. This CDR3 is built from 14 residues. The CDR3 is CASSQDATSSEQYF. The CDR3 region has the DNA TGTGCCAGCAGCCAAGACGCGACTAGTTCCGAGCAGTACTTC.

This clonotype has ten or more counts. The rearrangement joins TRBV9 to TRBJ2-3, with 8 bases that match TRBD2. The ends lost 0 bases at V and 1 base at J; junction bases unmatched: 1. The CDR3 loop spans 15 amino acids. Germline CDR1 SGDLS, CDR2 YYNGEE. The CDR3 DNA follows: TGTGCCAGCAGCGTAGCCGGGAGGGGCACAGATACGCAGTATTTT. Its protein product is CASSVAGRGTDTQYF.

This clonotype has only a few counts. The chain is built from TRBV7-3 and TRBJ1-6; D gene uncertain. Per germline, CDR1 SGHTA and CDR2 FQGTGA. The V gene lost 0 bases and the J gene lost 7 bases, with 4 bases spanning the gap. The CDR3 loop spans 13 amino acids. The CDR3 reads CASSLTANSPLHF. The CDR3 nucleotides are TGTGCCAGCAGCTTAACTGCCAATTCACCCCTCCACTTT. Together with reference TRBV7-3 and TRBJ1-6, the CDR3 gives the full variable domain: GAGVSQTPSNKVTEKGKYVELRCDPISGHTALYWYRQSLGQGPEFLIYFQGTGAADDSGLPNDRFFAVRPEGSVSTLKIQRTERGDSAVYLCASSLTANSPLHFGNGTRLTVT.

The V call is TRBV5-6, the J call TRBJ2-1; D assignment may be TRBD1 or TRBD2 (5 bases each). This CDR3 spans 16 amino acids. CDR1 and CDR2 from the germline V gene are SGHDT and YYEEEE. Between the trimmed V and J ends, which lost 0 bases and 7 bases, there was a span of 17 bases. The CDR3 spells CASSLGELGTWNEQFF. The DNA of the CDR3 is TGTGCCAGCAGCTTGGGTGAGTTGGGGACCTGGAATGAGCAGTTCTTC.

The chain couples TRBV3-1 to TRBJ1-1, with 8 bases aligning to TRBD1. The CDR3 sequence is 15 residues long. Germline V gene data show CDR1 as LGHDT and CDR2 as YNNKEL (reference sequence). J was trimmed by 2 bases and V by 1 base; bases with no gene match: 3. The CDR3 sequence: CASSQGTGSNTEAFF. DNA of the CDR3: TGTGCCAGCAGCCAAGGGACAGGGAGTAACACTGAAGCTTTCTTT.

This clonotype was counted only a few times. The chain couples TRBV16 to TRBJ2-4, with TRBD2 as a possible D gene (5 bases). Germline V gives CDR1 KGHSY, CDR2 FQNENV. CDR3 size: 15 residues. Between the trimmed V and J ends, which lost 4 bases and 0 bases, there was a span of 10 bases. The CDR3 loop reads CASSPAGLAKNIQYF. The CDR3, as DNA: TGTGCCAGCAGCCCGGCAGGACTAGCCAAAAACATTCAGTACTTC.

Ten or more counts support this clonotype. This sequence joins TRBV5-1 and TRBJ2-1; D remains ambiguous. The V and J ends lost 6 bases and 6 bases respectively, with 7 bases between them. This CDR3 spans 11 amino acids. The germline CDR1 and CDR2 sequences are SGHRS and YFSETQ. Here the CDR3 reads CASTLVNEQFF. The CDR3 region has the DNA TGCGCCAGCACTTTGGTCAATGAGCAGTTCTTC.

The chain couples TRBV9 to TRBJ2-3; 7 bases fit TRBD1. This CDR3 region has 14 residues. Germline V CDR1 and CDR2: SGDLS, YYNGEE. V lost 4 bases, J lost 10 bases, and 12 bases stayed unmatched. Here the CDR3 DNA reads TGTGCCAGCAGCTTACAGGGGAACGGCATAGCGCAGTATTTT. It specifies CASSLQGNGIAQYF.

This clonotype was seen repeatedly, ten times or more. The rearrangement links TRBV7-2 to TRBJ2-1; TRBD1 agrees at 10 bases. CDR1 and CDR2 from the germline V gene are SGHTA and FQGNSA. The trim removed 5 bases at V and 4 bases at J, leaving 5 bases unmatched. The length of the CDR3 is 15 residues. CDR3 in DNA: TGTGCCAGCAGCGCGGGACAGGGGCCTTACAATGAGCAGTTCTTC. Translation: CASSAGQGPYNEQFF. Combining the CDR3 with reference TRBV7-2 and TRBJ2-1 gives the whole variable domain GAGVSQSPSNKVTEKGKDVELRCDPISGHTALYWYRQSLGQGLEFLIYFQGNSAPDKSGLPSDRFSAERTGGSVSTLTIQRTQQEDSAVYLCASSAGQGPYNEQFFGPGTRLTVL.

V usage is TRBV20-1 and J usage is TRBJ2-7; TRBD2 matches at 9 bases. Germline CDR1 and CDR2: DFQATT and SNEGSKA (reference sequence). CDR3 length: 16 amino acids. The ends lost 0 bases at V and 5 bases at J; junction bases unmatched: 11. The CDR3 protein is CSARDSWGLASHEQYF. The CDR3 bases are TGCAGTGCTAGAGATTCATGGGGACTAGCTTCTCACGAGCAGTACTTC.

The chain couples TRBV6-1 to TRBJ1-1; no clear D gene. Deletions cut 7 bases from V and 1 base from J, with 13 bases between. The CDR3 totals 14 residues. Germline V gives CDR1 MNHNS, CDR2 SASEGT. CDR3 residues: CASIRTGPNTEAFF. Here the CDR3 DNA reads TGTGCCAGCATCCGAACCGGACCGAACACTGAAGCTTTCTTT.

In this sample, this clonotype turned up many times. V usage is TRBV5-1 and J usage is TRBJ2-2; 7 bases align to TRBD2. Germline-derived CDR1 and CDR2 are SGHRS and YFSETQ. The CDR3 has 14 residues. The trim removed 4 bases at V and 2 bases at J, leaving 2 bases unmatched. The CDR3: CASSEAGNTGELFF. As DNA, the CDR3 is TGCGCCAGCAGCGAAGCGGGAAACACCGGGGAGCTGTTTTTT.

As concerns this clonotype: Its ends do not fully match the called genes, so a read error is possible. The gene calls are TRBV27 and TRBJ1-1; TRBD1 matches at 7 bases. Germline V gives CDR1 MNHEY, CDR2 SMNVEV (reference sequence). This CDR3 is built from 12 residues. The DNA for the CDR3 is TGTGCCAGCACCCACAGGGGAGGAGAAGCTATCTTT. It specifies CASTHRGGEAIF.

V usage is TRBV4-3 and J usage is TRBJ1-2; D gene ambiguous. Trimming shortened V by 1 base and J by 4 bases, and 13 bases separated the two germline ends. The germline CDR1 and CDR2 sequences are LGHNA and YSLEER. This CDR3 comprises 15 residues. The chain's CDR3 is CASSQGITDVYGYTF. CDR3 bases: TGCGCCAGCAGCCAAGGTATAACGGATGTCTATGGCTACACCTTC.

This clonotype has only a few counts. The V gene is TRBV12-3 or TRBV12-4, the J gene TRBJ2-6, with 9 nucleotides matching TRBD1. The CDR3 runs 20 residues. V shed 5 bases and J 1 base; nucleotides not matched to a gene: 15. CDR3 DNA sequence: TGTGCCAGCAGTCTCAGAATCCCGGGACAGGGTCTATCTGGGGCCAACGTCCTGACTTTC. It is translated as CASSLRIPGQGLSGANVLTF.

The chain joins TRBV11-2 to TRBJ2-7, with TRBD2 matching over 8 bases. This CDR3 contains 18 residues. V shed 4 bases and J 2 bases; nucleotides not matched to a gene: 16. Per germline, CDR1 SGHAT and CDR2 FQNNGV. CDR3 region: CASSSPFPGGPLPYEQYF. CDR3 bases: TGTGCCAGCAGCTCCCCATTCCCGGGAGGGCCCCTACCCTACGAGCAGTACTTC. The full variable domain, completed using reference TRBV11-2 and TRBJ2-7, is EAGVAQSPRYKIIEKRQSVAFWCNPISGHATLYWYQQILGQGPKLLIQFQNNGVVDDSQLPKDRFSAERLKGVDSTLKIQPAKLEDSAVYLCASSSPFPGGPLPYEQYFGPGTRLTVT.

This chain uses TRBV3-1 with TRBJ2-3; 8 nucleotides agree with TRBD1. V lost 5 bases, J lost 0 bases, and 4 bases stayed unmatched. Germline V gene sequence: CDR1 LGHDT, CDR2 YNNKEL (reference sequence). CDR3 length equals 15 residues. The CDR3, as DNA: TGTGCCAGCAGCTCCCGGGACAGGAGCACAGATACGCAGTATTTT. It is translated as CASSSRDRSTDTQYF.

The genes are TRBV28 and TRBJ2-2; a weak D match, TRBD1 (6 bases). The CDR3 consists of 14 residues. Trimming took 6 bases from V and 10 from J, leaving 18 bases between them. Per the germline V gene, CDR1 is MDHEN and CDR2 is SYDVKM. CDR3 in amino acids: CASSTPGTPEELFF. CDR3 bases: TGTGCCAGCAGCACCCCAGGGACACCGGAGGAGCTGTTTTTT.

This clonotype was recorded many times. The V call is TRBV29-1, the J call TRBJ2-3, with TRBD1 matching over 7 bases. V was clipped by 6 bases and J by 0 bases; unmatched bases: 6. The CDR3 covers 14 residues. CDR1 SQVTM and CDR2 ANQGSEA come from the germline V gene. The DNA for the CDR3 is TGCAGCGTCGAGGACAGGCTTAGCACAGATACGCAGTATTTT. Its protein is CSVEDRLSTDTQYF.

This clonotype has ten or more counts. The gene calls are TRBV20-1 and TRBJ1-5, with D hard to call. Germline CDR1 and CDR2: DFQATT and SNEGSKA (reference sequence). CDR3 length equals 17 residues. Trimming cost V 0 bases and J 1 base, with 16 bases left between them. DNA for the CDR3: TGCAGTGCTAGAGAGGACGCCGGAGTTTGGAGCAATCAGCCCCAGCATTTT. This gives the protein CSAREDAGVWSNQPQHF.

This clonotype has more than one count but fewer than ten. The V gene is TRBV10-3, the J gene TRBJ2-7; D possibly corresponds to TRBD2 (6 bases). Germline loops: CDR1 ENHRY, CDR2 SYGVKD. The length of the CDR3 is 15 residues. Trimming pared 0 bases from V and 2 bases from J, leaving 11 bases between. CDR3 sequence (DNA): TGTGCCATCAGTGAGTCGCGGGGAAAGACCTACGAGCAGTACTTC. Protein sequence: CAISESRGKTYEQYF.

This clonotype was counted between two and nine times. A read error may produce the germline difference seen at one junction end. The V and J genes are TRBV7-2 and TRBJ2-3, with a tentative D call TRBD2 (5 bases). The CDR3 runs 15 residues. Germline V gives CDR1 SGHTA, CDR2 FQGNSA. The CDR3 region is CPTGEINSSTDTQYF. In DNA form, the CDR3 reads TGCCCAACTGGGGAGATCAATTCTAGCACAGATACGCAGTATTTT.

Ten or more counts support this clonotype. J is TRBJ1-1 and V is TRBV2; maybe TRBD1 (5 bases). The CDR3 sequence is 13 residues long. The ends were cut back, 7 bases at V and 0 bases at J, with 9 bases in the middle. Germline loops: CDR1 SNHLY, CDR2 FYNNEI. The CDR3 nucleotides are TGTGCCAGCAATCGGGGGTTGAACACTGAAGCTTTCTTT. Protein: CASNRGLNTEAFF.

The chain has TRBV7-2 and TRBJ2-2; no definite D call. The CDR3 length is 16 residues. Germline assignment: CDR1 SGHTA and CDR2 FQGNSA. Deletions cut 7 bases from V and 6 bases from J, with 21 bases between. CDR3 nucleotide sequence: TGTGCCAGCACCGTCACGACATTGAGGCGTCCCGGGGAGCTGTTTTTT. Amino acids: CASTVTTLRRPGELFF. Complete variable domain (other parts from reference TRBV7-2 and TRBJ2-2): GAGVSQSPSNKVTEKGKDVELRCDPISGHTALYWYRQSLGQGLEFLIYFQGNSAPDKSGLPSDRFSAERTGGSVSTLTIQRTQQEDSAVYLCASTVTTLRRPGELFFGEGSRLTVL.

This clonotype was detected many times. The V and J genes are TRBV7-9 and TRBJ2-7; no clear D gene. V was clipped by 3 bases and J by 5 bases, with 11 bases between them. Per germline, CDR1 SEHNR and CDR2 FQNEAQ (reference sequence). This CDR3 has 13 residues. CDR3 nucleotides: TGTGCCAGCAGCTTCACACCGCCGGACGAGCAGTACTTC. Its protein is CASSFTPPDEQYF. The full variable domain, completed using reference TRBV7-9 and TRBJ2-7, is DTGVSQNPRHKITKRGQNVTFRCDPISEHNRLYWYRQTLGQGPEFLTYFQNEAQLEKSRLLSDRFSAERPKGSFSTLEIQRTEQGDSAMYLCASSFTPPDEQYFGPGTRLTVT.

The table lists this clonotype with a few counts. The V gene is TRBV30, the J gene TRBJ2-4; 9 positions match TRBD2. In germline, CDR1 is GTSNPN, CDR2 SVGIG (reference sequence). The CDR3 runs to 17 residues. With V trimmed by 0 bases and J by 0 bases, 6 bases remained unmatched. The CDR3 region is CAWSVVSGGLAKNIQYF. The DNA of the CDR3 is TGTGCCTGGAGTGTAGTTAGCGGGGGTTTAGCCAAAAACATTCAGTACTTC.

This chain joins TRBV6-5 and TRBJ1-1; 7 positions agree with TRBD1. The CDR3 has 12 amino acids. Trimming took 11 bases from V and 2 from J; bases not matched to a gene: 5. Per germline, CDR1 MNHEY and CDR2 SVGAGI. The CDR3 here is CAARQGNTEAFF. In DNA form, the CDR3 reads TGTGCCGCAAGACAGGGCAACACTGAAGCTTTCTTT.

Many counts were recorded for this clonotype. The CDR3 nucleotides are TGCGCCAGCAGCATAAGACAGTCAGGCACAGATACGCAGTATTTT. Translating gives CASSIRQSGTDTQYF. V gene TRBV5-1 combines with J gene TRBJ2-3; D perhaps matches TRBD1 (5 bases). Trimming removed 4 bases from V and 1 base from J, with 13 bases in between. Germline V gives CDR1 SGHRS, CDR2 YFSETQ. This CDR3 spans 15 amino acids.

The V call is TRBV13, the J call TRBJ2-7; 10 bases line up with TRBD2. The CDR3 runs 14 residues. The junction had 4 bases not matched to a gene; V was cut back by 5 bases and J by 3 bases. Per germline, CDR1 PRHDT and CDR2 FYEKMQ (reference sequence). CDR3 sequence (DNA): TGTGCCAGCAGCATACTAGCGGGGAGCTACGAGCAGTACTTC. It codes for CASSILAGSYEQYF. The full variable domain, completed using reference TRBV13 and TRBJ2-7, is AAGVIQSPRHLIKEKRETATLKCYPIPRHDTVYWYQQGPGQDPQFLISFYEKMQSDKGSIPDRFSAQQFSDYHSELNMSSLELGDSALYFCASSILAGSYEQYFGPGTRLTVT.

This clonotype was detected a few times. This chain joins TRBV7-8 and TRBJ1-1, with a weak D call TRBD1 (5 bases). CDR3 length: 19 residues. Trimming cost V 1 base and J 1 base, with 22 bases left between them. Germline V lookup: CDR1 SGHVS, CDR2 FQNEAQ. Written as DNA, the CDR3 is TGTGCCAGCAGCTTAGTCAGGGTTGGGGGGTTGGGTCCGAACACTGAAGCTTTCTTT. This encodes CASSLVRVGGLGPNTEAFF.

The gene calls are TRBV20-1 and TRBJ1-2; no definite D call. V was cut by 3 bases and J by 4 bases, with 6 bases left in between. The CDR3 extends over 11 amino acids. Looked up from germline, CDR1 is DFQATT and CDR2 is SNEGSKA (reference sequence). DNA for the CDR3: TGCAGTGCTAGTTGGGGCTATGGCTACACCTTC. This sequence encodes CSASWGYGYTF.